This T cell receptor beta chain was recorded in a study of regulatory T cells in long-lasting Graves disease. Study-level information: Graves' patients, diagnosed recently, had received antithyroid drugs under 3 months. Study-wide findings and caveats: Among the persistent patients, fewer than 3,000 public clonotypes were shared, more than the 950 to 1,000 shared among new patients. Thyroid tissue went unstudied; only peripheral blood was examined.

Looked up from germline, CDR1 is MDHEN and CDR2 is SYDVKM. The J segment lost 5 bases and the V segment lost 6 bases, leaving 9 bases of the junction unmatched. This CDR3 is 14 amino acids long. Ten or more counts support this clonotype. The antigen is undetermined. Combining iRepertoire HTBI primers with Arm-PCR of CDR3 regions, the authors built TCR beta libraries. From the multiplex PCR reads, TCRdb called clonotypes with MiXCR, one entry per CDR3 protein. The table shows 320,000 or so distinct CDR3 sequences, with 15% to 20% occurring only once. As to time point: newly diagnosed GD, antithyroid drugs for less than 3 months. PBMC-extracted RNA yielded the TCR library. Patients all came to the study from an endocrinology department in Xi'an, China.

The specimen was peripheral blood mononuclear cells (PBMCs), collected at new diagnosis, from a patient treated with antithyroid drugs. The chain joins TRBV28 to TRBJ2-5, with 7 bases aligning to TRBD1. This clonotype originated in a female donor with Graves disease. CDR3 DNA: TGTGCCAGCAGAAGTCGACAGGGATGGGAGACCCAGTACTTC. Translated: CASRSRQGWETQYF.